This passage covers 20 T cell receptor beta chains from one sample sequenced in a study of blood T cell repertoires in COVID-19. Clones were read by immunoSEQ multiplex PCR, and TCRdb kept only the in-frame ones, dropping some. The repertoire holds 200,000 to 300,000 clones, with roughly 84% as singletons. The sequenced sample was peripheral blood. Receptors originate from a middle-aged man who had recovered from COVID-19.

J is TRBJ2-3 and V is TRBV20-1; D ambiguous. The germline V gene has CDR1 DFQATT and CDR2 SNEGSKA (reference sequence). Trimming shortened V by 3 bases and J by 6 bases, and 7 bases separated the two germline ends. The CDR3 covers 11 residues. The chain's CDR3 is CSARRPDTQYF. Here the CDR3 DNA reads TGCAGTGCTAGGAGGCCCGATACGCAGTATTTT.

The chain has TRBV11-3 and TRBJ2-5; the match to TRBD2 covers 7 bases. This CDR3 is built from 14 residues. Germline CDR1 is SGHNT and CDR2 is YENEEA. With V trimmed by 1 base and J by 5 bases, 4 bases remained unmatched. The CDR3 sequence: CASSLGGGRETQYF. The CDR3 nucleotides read TGTGCCAGCAGCTTAGGGGGAGGGAGGGAGACCCAGTACTTC.

This clone was seen once. The gene calls are TRBV5-5 and TRBJ2-2, with D possibly matching TRBD2 (6 bases). Between the trimmed V and J ends, which lost 2 bases and 3 bases, there was a span of 11 bases. Germline-derived CDR1 and CDR2 are SGHKS and YYEKEE (reference sequence). There are 15 residues in the CDR3. The CDR3: CASSFRDSYTGELFF. The CDR3 DNA sequence: TGTGCCAGCAGCTTCCGGGACTCGTACACCGGGGAGCTGTTTTTT.

The rearrangement links TRBV19 to TRBJ1-2; perhaps TRBD1 as D (5 bases). The CDR3 runs 16 residues. Trimming cost V 1 base and J 0 bases, with 12 bases left between them. Germline V gene lookup returns CDR1 LNHDA and CDR2 SQIVND (reference sequence). This CDR3 reads CASSIGQGLSNYGYTF. The CDR3 bases are TGTGCCAGTAGTATAGGGCAGGGCCTATCTAACTATGGCTACACCTTC.

CDR3 amino acids: CASSSITGDGDTQYF. CDR3 bases: TGTGCCAGCAGTTCAATCACGGGGGATGGGGATACGCAGTATTTT. The gene calls are TRBV6-6 and TRBJ2-3, with D perhaps TRBD2 (6 bases). The CDR3 covers 15 residues. V was shortened by 4 bases and J by 6 bases, with 17 bases between the two germline ends. Germline V gives CDR1 MNHNY, CDR2 SVGAGI (reference sequence).

The gene calls are TRBV11-3 and TRBJ2-6, with TRBD2 matching 9 bases. CDR1 is SGHNT and CDR2 is YENEEA in the germline V gene. The V segment lost 5 bases and the J segment 0 bases; nucleotides outside the gene matches: 5. The CDR3 extends over 17 amino acids. The CDR3 loop is CASSPRGGGSGANVLTF. Written as DNA, the CDR3 is TGTGCCAGCAGCCCGCGGGGGGGAGGCTCTGGGGCCAACGTCCTGACTTTC. The full variable domain, its missing parts supplied by reference TRBV11-3 and TRBJ2-6, is EAGVVQSPRYKIIEKKQPVAFWCNPISGHNTLYWYLQNLGQGPELLIRYENEEAVDDSQLPKDRFSAERLKGVDSTLKIQPAELGDSAVYLCASSPRGGGSGANVLTFGAGSRLTVL.

The chain links TRBV10-1 to TRBJ1-1; 9 positions match TRBD1. Looked up from germline, CDR1 is WNHNN and CDR2 is SYGVQD (reference sequence). The CDR3 length is 15 residues. Unmatched junction bases numbered 8, after V lost 8 bases and J lost 1 base. The CDR3 nucleotides read TGCGCCAGCCGTCCGACGGGACAGGGGAACACTGAAGCTTTCTTT. This encodes CASRPTGQGNTEAFF.

The V gene is TRBV30, the J gene TRBJ1-2; a possible D gene is TRBD1 (5 bases). Trimming took 4 bases from V and 5 from J, leaving 17 bases between them. The CDR3 has 14 amino acids. CDR1 and CDR2 from the germline V gene are GTSNPN and SVGIG (reference sequence). The CDR3 loop reads CAWMLRGPLYGYTF. In DNA form, the CDR3 reads TGTGCCTGGATGCTGCGGGGACCTTTATATGGCTACACCTTC.

This rearrangement joins TRBV13 to TRBJ2-1, with 9 bases fitting TRBD2. CDR3 size: 15 residues. Unmatched junction bases numbered 3, after V lost 5 bases and J lost 1 base. CDR1 and CDR2 (germline): PRHDT, FYEKMQ (reference sequence). The DNA of the CDR3 is TGTGCCAGCAGCCCAGCGGGGGGATCCTACAATGAGCAGTTCTTC. Protein product: CASSPAGGSYNEQFF.

This chain uses TRBV5-8 with TRBJ1-6; D is undetermined. The CDR3 is 12 residues long. Germline CDR1 and CDR2: SGHTS and YDEGEE. V was clipped by 2 bases and J by 7 bases, with 4 bases between them. CDR3 in amino acids: CASSFRNSPLHF. The CDR3 DNA reads as TGTGCCAGCAGCTTCCGGAATTCACCCCTCCACTTT. The full variable domain, with the rest looked up from reference TRBV5-8 and TRBJ1-6, is EAGVTQSPTHLIKTRGQQATLRCSPISGHTSVYWYQQALGLGLQFLLWYDEGEERNRGNFPPRFSGRQFPNYSSELNVNALELEDSALYLCASSFRNSPLHFGNGTRLTVT.

The gene calls are TRBV24-1 and TRBJ2-3; D not resolved. With 3 bases removed from V and 2 bases from J, the gap between germline ends came to 11 bases. Germline V CDR1 and CDR2: KGHDR, SFDVKD. This CDR3 region has 15 residues. CDR3 protein: CATSDTQEDTDTQYF. As DNA, the CDR3 is TGTGCCACCAGTGATACTCAGGAAGACACAGATACGCAGTATTTT.

The chain couples TRBV29-1 to TRBJ2-3; the match to TRBD1 covers 8 bases. V lost 7 bases, J lost 4 bases, and 10 bases stayed unmatched. Germline V gene sequence: CDR1 SQVTM, CDR2 ANQGSEA. CDR3 length: 14 residues. The CDR3 region is CSGVRQGLADTQYF. The CDR3 DNA reads TGCAGCGGTGTCCGACAGGGGCTCGCAGATACGCAGTATTTT.

The J gene is TRBJ1-2, the V gene TRBV27; D is perhaps TRBD1 (5 bases). V was trimmed by 8 bases and J by 8 bases, leaving 18 bases between them. The V gene's germline CDR1 is MNHEY and CDR2 SMNVEV (reference sequence). The CDR3 covers 13 residues. CDR3 amino acids: CASGPSWGDGYTF. The CDR3 DNA is TGTGCCAGCGGACCCAGTTGGGGGGACGGCTACACCTTC.

The gene calls are TRBV11-3 and TRBJ2-7; 9 bases align to TRBD2. This CDR3 has 15 amino acids. The J segment lost 3 bases and the V segment lost 4 bases, leaving 7 bases of the junction unmatched. CDR1 is SGHNT and CDR2 is YENEEA in the germline V gene. The CDR3 spells CASSSRQAGGYEQYF. CDR3 nucleotides: TGTGCCAGCAGCTCCCGGCAAGCGGGGGGCTACGAGCAGTACTTC.

As concerns this clone: A read error may produce the germline difference seen at one junction end. This chain links TRBV7-2 with TRBJ2-1; 7 positions agree with TRBD2. This CDR3 has 13 amino acids. Germline CDR1 SGHTA, CDR2 FQGNSA. CDR3 nucleotide sequence: TGTGCCAGCAGCTTAGTGCGGGAGAATGGGCAGTTCTTC. This gives the protein CASSLVRENGQFF.

This chain connects TRBV4-1 to TRBJ1-1; tentative D call: TRBD1 (6 bases). Germline loops: CDR1 MGHRA, CDR2 YSYEKL. The V end lost 5 bases, the J end lost 0 bases, and 16 bases lay between the germline ends. CDR3 length equals 16 residues. DNA of the CDR3: TGCGCCAGCAGCTCACCCCCGACAGGACTGAACACTGAAGCTTTCTTT. Encoded protein: CASSSPPTGLNTEAFF.

This clone was seen a handful of times. The chain carries TRBV13 and TRBJ2-5; 7 bases align to TRBD2. V shed 5 bases and J 2 bases; nucleotides not matched to a gene: 11. The CDR3 extends over 16 amino acids. Germline V gene data show CDR1 as PRHDT and CDR2 as FYEKMQ (reference sequence). Here the CDR3 reads CASSPNQASGQETQYF. The CDR3, as DNA: TGTGCCAGCAGCCCCAACCAGGCTAGCGGTCAAGAGACCCAGTACTTC.

The chain carries TRBV5-4 and TRBJ2-2; possibly TRBD2 for D (5 bases). V dropped 7 bases and J dropped 1 base, with 8 bases sitting between them. CDR1 and CDR2 from the germline V gene are SGHNT and YYREEE (reference sequence). The CDR3 covers 13 residues. This CDR3 is CASGGQNTGELFF. CDR3 sequence (DNA): TGTGCCAGCGGCGGGCAGAACACCGGGGAGCTGTTTTTT.

This clone turned up a few times. The chain joins TRBV5-5 to TRBJ1-4; 8 bases align to TRBD1. Trimming cost V 4 bases and J 7 bases; bases outside gene matches: 21. Looked up from germline, CDR1 is SGHKS and CDR2 is YYEKEE (reference sequence). This CDR3 has 19 residues. The CDR3 loop reads CASSPTWTGKVTMGEKLFF. For the CDR3, the DNA is TGTGCCAGCAGCCCGACCTGGACAGGGAAAGTCACGATGGGTGAAAAACTGTTTTTT.

The table lists this clone with a few counts. V is TRBV10-3 and J is TRBJ1-1; perhaps TRBD1 as D (5 bases). The V end was cut by 2 bases, the J end by 1 base, with 11 bases between. Germline CDR1 is ENHRY and CDR2 is SYGVKD. CDR3 length: 15 amino acids. The CDR3 loop is CAISEIRTKNTEAFF. In DNA, the CDR3 is TGTGCCATCAGTGAGATAAGGACAAAGAACACTGAAGCTTTCTTT.